The text below deals with one T cell receptor (beta chain). Its antigen is unidentified. The data were obtained in a study of T cells expressing NK-cell markers. Study as a whole: Each TCR beta repertoire originated in sorted T cells that were CD3+CD56+NKG2C+, CD3+CD56+NKG2C- or CD3+CD56-NKG2C+. With respect to HCMV, most of the eight sequenced donors were seropositive, and one was seronegative. Study outcomes and limitations: Expanded NKG2C+ T cell clones had unclear HCMV specificity. These clonotypes also led the CD3+CD56-NKG2C+ fraction in a handful of donors.

One entry per CDR3 protein, without DNA, is what TCRdb gives after re-calling the 5' RACE reads. The sample has approximately 150,000 distinct CDR3 sequences, and its top ten clones hold roughly an eighth. The CDR3 covers 17 residues. From germline, CDR1 is SEHNR and CDR2 FQNEAQ (reference sequence). The chain recombines TRBV7-9 with TRBJ2-1; TCRdb's assignment of TRBD1 cannot be checked, as there is no DNA. Sequenced: blood T cells: a sorted CD56 or NKG2C T cell subset, CD4+ or CD8+ T cells, or bulk PBMC T cells (not recorded which). The receptor's source is a man younger than 30 in good health. This chain's CDR3 is CASSSPTDRHSYNEQFF. The full variable domain, its missing parts supplied by reference TRBV7-9 and TRBJ2-1, is DTGVSQNPRHKITKRGQNVTFRCDPISEHNRLYWYRQTLGQGPEFLTYFQNEAQLEKSRLLSDRFSAERPKGSFSTLEIQRTEQGDSAMYLCASSSPTDRHSYNEQFFGPGTRLTVL.